The following is a TCR beta chain sequence with its context. The data stem from a study of T cell changes during pregnancy in multiple sclerosis. The table came from immunoSEQ multiplex PCR; TCRdb's copy has only in-frame clones and leaves some out. The sample lists under 55,000 clones; 85% to 95% were seen once. The starting material was CD4+ T cells from peripheral blood mononuclear cells, obtained in the third trimester of pregnancy. This TCR was sampled from a female donor with multiple sclerosis, enrolled in a pregnancy study.

CDR3 sequence reads: CATQGEYEQYF. The CDR3 region has the DNA TGTGCCACACAGGGGGAATACGAGCAGTACTTC. This chain joins TRBV10-3 and TRBJ2-7; 8 nucleotides line up with TRBD1. With 10 bases clipped from V and 4 bases from J, the junction kept 3 bases outside the gene matches. The CDR3 covers 11 residues. Looked up from germline, CDR1 is ENHRY and CDR2 is SYGVKD.